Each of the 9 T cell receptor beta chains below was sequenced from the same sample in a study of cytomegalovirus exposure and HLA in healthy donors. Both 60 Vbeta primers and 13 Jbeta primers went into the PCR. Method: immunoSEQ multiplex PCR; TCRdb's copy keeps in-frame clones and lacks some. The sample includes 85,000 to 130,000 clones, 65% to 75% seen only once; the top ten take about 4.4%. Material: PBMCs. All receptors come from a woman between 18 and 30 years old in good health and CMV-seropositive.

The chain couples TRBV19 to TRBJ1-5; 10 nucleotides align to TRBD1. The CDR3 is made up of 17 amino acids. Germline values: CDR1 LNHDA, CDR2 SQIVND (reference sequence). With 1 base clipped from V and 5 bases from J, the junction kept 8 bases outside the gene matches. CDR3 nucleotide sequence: TGTGCCAGTAGTATAGGGCCGACAGGGGGCGGGTATCAGCCCCAGCATTTT. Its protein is CASSIGPTGGGYQPQHF. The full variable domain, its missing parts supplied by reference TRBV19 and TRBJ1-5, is DGGITQSPKYLFRKEGQNVTLSCEQNLNHDAMYWYRQDPGQGLRLIYYSQIVNDFQKGDIAEGYSVSREKKESFPLTVTSAQKNPTAFYLCASSIGPTGGGYQPQHFGDGTRLSIL.

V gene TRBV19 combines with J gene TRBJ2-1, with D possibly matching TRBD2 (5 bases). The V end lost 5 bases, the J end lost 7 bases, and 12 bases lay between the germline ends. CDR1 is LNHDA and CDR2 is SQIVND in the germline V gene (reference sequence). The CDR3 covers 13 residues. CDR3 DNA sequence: TGTGCCAGTAGTTCCCCAGGCGGGAATGAGCAGTTCTTC. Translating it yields CASSSPGGNEQFF. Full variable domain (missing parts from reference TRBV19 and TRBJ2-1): DGGITQSPKYLFRKEGQNVTLSCEQNLNHDAMYWYRQDPGQGLRLIYYSQIVNDFQKGDIAEGYSVSREKKESFPLTVTSAQKNPTAFYLCASSSPGGNEQFFGPGTRLTVL.

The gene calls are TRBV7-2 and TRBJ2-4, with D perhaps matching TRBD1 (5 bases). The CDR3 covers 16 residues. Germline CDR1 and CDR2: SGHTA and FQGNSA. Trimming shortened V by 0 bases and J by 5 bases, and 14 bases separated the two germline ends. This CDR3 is CASSLAATQGENIQYF. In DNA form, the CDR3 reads TGTGCCAGCAGCTTAGCCGCCACTCAGGGCGAAAACATTCAGTACTTC.

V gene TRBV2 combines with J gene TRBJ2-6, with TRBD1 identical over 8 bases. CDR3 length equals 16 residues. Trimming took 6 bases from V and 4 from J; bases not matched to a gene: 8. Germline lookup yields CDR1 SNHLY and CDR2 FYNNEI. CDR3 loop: CASSPTGGQGANVLTF. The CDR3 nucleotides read TGTGCCAGCAGCCCCACAGGGGGGCAAGGGGCCAACGTCCTGACTTTC.

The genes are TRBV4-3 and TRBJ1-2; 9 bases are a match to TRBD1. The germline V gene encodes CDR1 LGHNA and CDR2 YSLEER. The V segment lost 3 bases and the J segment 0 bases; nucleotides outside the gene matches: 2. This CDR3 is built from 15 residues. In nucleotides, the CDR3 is TGCGCCAGCAGCCAGGGGACAGGGTCTAACTATGGCTACACCTTC. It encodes CASSQGTGSNYGYTF.

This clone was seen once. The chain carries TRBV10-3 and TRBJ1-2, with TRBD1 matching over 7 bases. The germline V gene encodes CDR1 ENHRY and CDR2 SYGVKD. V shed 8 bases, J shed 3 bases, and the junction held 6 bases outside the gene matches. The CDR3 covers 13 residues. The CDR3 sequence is CAIGEGQDYGYTF. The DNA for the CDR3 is TGTGCCATCGGAGAAGGACAGGACTATGGCTACACCTTC.

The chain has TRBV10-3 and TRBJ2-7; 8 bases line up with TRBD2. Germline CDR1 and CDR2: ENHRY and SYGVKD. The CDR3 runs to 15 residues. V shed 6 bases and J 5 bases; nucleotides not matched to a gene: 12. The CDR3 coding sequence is TGTGCCATCAGAGGGCGGGAGCGGGAGTTCGACGAGCAGTACTTC. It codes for CAIRGREREFDEQYF.

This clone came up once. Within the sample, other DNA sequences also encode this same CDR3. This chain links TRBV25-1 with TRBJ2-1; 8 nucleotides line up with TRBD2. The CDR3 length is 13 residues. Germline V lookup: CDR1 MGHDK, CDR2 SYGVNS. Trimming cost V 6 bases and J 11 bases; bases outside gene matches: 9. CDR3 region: CASSRGGSNQQFF. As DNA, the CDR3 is TGTGCCAGCAGCCGGGGGGGTTCTAACCAGCAGTTCTTC.

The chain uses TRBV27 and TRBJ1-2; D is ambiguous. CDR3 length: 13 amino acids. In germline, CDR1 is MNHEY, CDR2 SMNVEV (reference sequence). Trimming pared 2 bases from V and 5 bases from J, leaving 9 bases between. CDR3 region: CASSLGQHYGYTF. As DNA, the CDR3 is TGTGCCAGCAGTTTAGGTCAACATTATGGCTACACCTTC.